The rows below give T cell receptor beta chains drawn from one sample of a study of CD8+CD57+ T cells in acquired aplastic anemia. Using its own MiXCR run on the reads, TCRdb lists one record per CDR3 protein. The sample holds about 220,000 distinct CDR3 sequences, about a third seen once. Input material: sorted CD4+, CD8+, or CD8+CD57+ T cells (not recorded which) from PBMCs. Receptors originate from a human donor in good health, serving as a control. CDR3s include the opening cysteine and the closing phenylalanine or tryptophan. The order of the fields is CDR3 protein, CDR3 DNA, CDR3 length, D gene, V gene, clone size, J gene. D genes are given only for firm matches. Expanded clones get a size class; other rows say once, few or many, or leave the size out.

CDR3 protein: CSAGGPRSYNEQFF; CDR3 DNA: TGCAGTGCTGGGGGGCCCCGCTCCTACAATGAGCAGTTCTTC; CDR3 length: 14; D gene: -; V gene: TRBV20-1; clone size: -; J gene: TRBJ2-1
CDR3 protein: CSARVSSGTDTQYF; CDR3 DNA: TGCAGTGCTAGAGTCTCTAGCGGGACAGATACGCAGTATTTT; CDR3 length: 14; D gene: TRBD2; V gene: TRBV20-1; clone size: many; J gene: TRBJ2-3
CDR3 protein: CASSFRTGSNQPQHF; CDR3 DNA: TGTGCCAGCAGTTTCCGGACGGGTAGCAATCAGCCCCAGCATTTT; CDR3 length: 15; D gene: -; V gene: TRBV12-3/TRBV12-4; clone size: many; J gene: TRBJ1-5
CDR3 protein: CAWAGGPTDAQYF; CDR3 DNA: TGTGCCTGGGCAGGAGGGCCGACAGATGCGCAGTATTTT; CDR3 length: 13; D gene: -; V gene: TRBV30; clone size: -; J gene: TRBJ2-3
CDR3 protein: CASRPGLAGLTSTDTQYF; CDR3 DNA: TGTGCCAGCAGACCGGGACTAGCGGGGCTAACTAGCACAGATACGCAGTATTTT; CDR3 length: 18; D gene: TRBD2; V gene: TRBV7-2; clone size: many; J gene: TRBJ2-3
CDR3 protein: CASRSRGQGTLVHEKLFF; CDR3 DNA: TGTGCCAGCCGAAGCCGGGGACAGGGGACGTTGGTCCATGAAAAACTGTTTTTT; CDR3 length: 18; D gene: TRBD1; V gene: TRBV6-1; clone size: few; J gene: TRBJ1-4
CDR3 protein: CSVKRGDSDSPLHF; CDR3 DNA: TGCAGCGTTAAAAGAGGGGACAGTGATTCACCCCTCCACTTT; CDR3 length: 14; D gene: TRBD1; V gene: TRBV29-1; clone size: -; J gene: TRBJ1-6
CDR3 protein: CASSDDGRQQFF; CDR3 DNA: TGTGCCAGCAGCGACGACGGGAGACAGCAGTTCTTC; CDR3 length: 12; D gene: -; V gene: TRBV6-2/TRBV6-3; clone size: -; J gene: TRBJ2-1
CDR3 protein: CASSQGDGQPQHF; CDR3 DNA: TGTGCCAGCAGCCAGGGGGACGGTCAGCCCCAGCATTTT; CDR3 length: 13; D gene: -; V gene: TRBV3-1; clone size: -; J gene: TRBJ1-5
CDR3 protein: CASSFYRGRTDTQYF; CDR3 DNA: TGTGCCAGCAGCTTTTACCGGGGGCGAACAGATACGCAGTATTTT; CDR3 length: 15; D gene: -; V gene: TRBV11-1; clone size: few; J gene: TRBJ2-3
CDR3 protein: CATGEVGGYTF; CDR3 DNA: TGTGCCACCGGGGAGGTCGGAGGCTACACCTTC; CDR3 length: 11; D gene: -; V gene: TRBV19; clone size: many; J gene: TRBJ1-2
CDR3 protein: CASSIKGMGDGYTF; CDR3 DNA: TGTGCCAGTAGTATAAAAGGGATGGGAGATGGCTACACCTTC; CDR3 length: 14; D gene: -; V gene: TRBV19; clone size: many; J gene: TRBJ1-2
CDR3 protein: CASSQEWGNQPQHF; CDR3 DNA: TGTGCCAGCAGCCAAGAATGGGGCAATCAGCCCCAGCATTTT; CDR3 length: 14; D gene: -; V gene: TRBV3-1; clone size: few; J gene: TRBJ1-5